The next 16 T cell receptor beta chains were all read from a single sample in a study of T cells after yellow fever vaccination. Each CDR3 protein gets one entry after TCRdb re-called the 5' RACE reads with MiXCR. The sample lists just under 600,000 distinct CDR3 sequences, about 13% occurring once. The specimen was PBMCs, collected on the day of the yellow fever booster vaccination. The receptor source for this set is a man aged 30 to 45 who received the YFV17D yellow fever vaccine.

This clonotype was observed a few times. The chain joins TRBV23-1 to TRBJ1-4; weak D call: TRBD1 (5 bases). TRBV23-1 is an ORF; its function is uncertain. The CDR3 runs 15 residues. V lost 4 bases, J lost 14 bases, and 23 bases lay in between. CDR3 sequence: CASSPPGPPKLSLFF. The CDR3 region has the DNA TGCGCCAGCAGTCCACCGGGACCTCCGAAATTGAGTCTGTTTTTT.

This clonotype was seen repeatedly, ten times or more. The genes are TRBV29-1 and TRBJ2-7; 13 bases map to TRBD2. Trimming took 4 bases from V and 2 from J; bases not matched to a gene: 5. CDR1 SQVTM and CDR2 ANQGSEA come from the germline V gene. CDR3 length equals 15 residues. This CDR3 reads CSVGTGLAGAYEQYF. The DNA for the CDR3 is TGCAGCGTTGGCACCGGACTAGCGGGAGCCTACGAGCAGTACTTC.

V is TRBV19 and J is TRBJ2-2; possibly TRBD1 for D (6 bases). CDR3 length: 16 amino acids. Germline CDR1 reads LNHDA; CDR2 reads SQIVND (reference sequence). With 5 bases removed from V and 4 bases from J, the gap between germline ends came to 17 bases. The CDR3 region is CASSAPASGATGELFF. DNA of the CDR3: TGTGCCAGTAGTGCCCCCGCCTCAGGGGCCACCGGGGAGCTGTTTTTT.

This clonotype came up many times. CDR3 sequence (DNA): TGTGCCAGCAGCCCCCTCGGGAGCTATGGCTACACCTTC. Translated, it gives CASSPLGSYGYTF. The J gene is TRBJ1-2, the V gene TRBV11-2; D not resolved. Per germline, CDR1 SGHAT and CDR2 FQNNGV. The CDR3 runs to 13 residues. Trimming cost V 5 bases and J 4 bases, with 11 bases left between them.

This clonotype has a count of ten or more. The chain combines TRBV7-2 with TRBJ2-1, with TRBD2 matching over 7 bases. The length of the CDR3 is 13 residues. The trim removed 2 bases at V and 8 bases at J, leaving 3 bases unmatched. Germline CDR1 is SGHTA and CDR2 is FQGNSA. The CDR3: CASSLPGRHEQFF. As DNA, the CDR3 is TGTGCCAGCAGCTTACCCGGGAGGCATGAGCAGTTCTTC.

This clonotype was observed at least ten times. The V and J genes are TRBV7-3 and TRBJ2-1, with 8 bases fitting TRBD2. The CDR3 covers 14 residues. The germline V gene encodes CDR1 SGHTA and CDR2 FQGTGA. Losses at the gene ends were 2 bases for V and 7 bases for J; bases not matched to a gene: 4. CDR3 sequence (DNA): TGTGCCAGCAGCTTATCCGGGGGGGGGAATGAGCAGTTCTTC. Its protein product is CASSLSGGGNEQFF.

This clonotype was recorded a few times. The CDR3: CASSLTGTGGEEQYF. The CDR3 nucleotides are TGCGCCAGCAGCCTGACCGGGACAGGGGGTGAGGAGCAGTACTTC. The chain employs TRBV5-1 and TRBJ2-7; TRBD1 agrees at 11 bases. The CDR3 has 15 amino acids. Unmatched junction bases numbered 10, after V lost 4 bases and J lost 7 bases. The germline gives CDR1 SGHRS, CDR2 YFSETQ.

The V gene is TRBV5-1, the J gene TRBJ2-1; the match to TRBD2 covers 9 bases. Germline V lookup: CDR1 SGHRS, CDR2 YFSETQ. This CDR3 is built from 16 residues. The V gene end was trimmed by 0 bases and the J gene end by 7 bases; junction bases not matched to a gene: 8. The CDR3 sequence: CASSLVVSGSGNEQFF. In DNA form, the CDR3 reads TGCGCCAGCAGCTTGGTGGTTAGCGGGAGCGGTAATGAGCAGTTCTTC.

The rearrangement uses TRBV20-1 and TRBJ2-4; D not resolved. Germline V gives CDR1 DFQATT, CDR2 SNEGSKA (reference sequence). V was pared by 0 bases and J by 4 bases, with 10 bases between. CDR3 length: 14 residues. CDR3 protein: CSARDLPSKNIQYF. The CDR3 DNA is TGCAGTGCTAGAGATCTCCCCTCTAAAAACATTCAGTACTTC.

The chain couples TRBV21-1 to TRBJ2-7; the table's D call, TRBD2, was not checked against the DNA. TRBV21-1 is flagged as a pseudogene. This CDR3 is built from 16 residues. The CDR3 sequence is CASRWTSGRDSYEQYF. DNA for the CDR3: TGTGCCAGCAGGTGGACTAGCGGGAGAGATTCCTACGAGCAGTACTTC.

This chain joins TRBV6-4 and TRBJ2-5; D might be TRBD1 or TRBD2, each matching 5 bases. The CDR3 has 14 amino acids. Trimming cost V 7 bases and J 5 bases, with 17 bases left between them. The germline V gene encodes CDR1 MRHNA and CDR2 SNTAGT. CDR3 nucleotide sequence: TGTGCCAGCAAGACCCCCAAGGGACGGGAGACCCAGTACTTC. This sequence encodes CASKTPKGRETQYF.

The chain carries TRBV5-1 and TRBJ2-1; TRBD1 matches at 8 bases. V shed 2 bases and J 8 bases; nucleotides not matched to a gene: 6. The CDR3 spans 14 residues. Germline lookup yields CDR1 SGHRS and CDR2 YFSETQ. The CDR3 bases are TGCGCCAGCAGCTTCAGGGGGCTCTTTTATGAGCAGTTCTTC. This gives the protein CASSFRGLFYEQFF.

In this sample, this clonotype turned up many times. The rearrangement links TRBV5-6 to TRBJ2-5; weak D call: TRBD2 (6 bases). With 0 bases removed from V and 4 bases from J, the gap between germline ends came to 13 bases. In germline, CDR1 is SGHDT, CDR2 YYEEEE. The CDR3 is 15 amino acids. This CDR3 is CASSLVTGVGETQYF. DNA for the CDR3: TGTGCCAGCAGCTTGGTGACGGGAGTAGGAGAGACCCAGTACTTC. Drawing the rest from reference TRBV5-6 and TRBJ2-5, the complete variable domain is DAGVTQSPTHLIKTRGQQVTLRCSPKSGHDTVSWYQQALGQGPQFIFQYYEEEERQRGNFPDRFSGHQFPNYSSELNVNALLLGDSALYLCASSLVTGVGETQYFGPGTRLLVL.

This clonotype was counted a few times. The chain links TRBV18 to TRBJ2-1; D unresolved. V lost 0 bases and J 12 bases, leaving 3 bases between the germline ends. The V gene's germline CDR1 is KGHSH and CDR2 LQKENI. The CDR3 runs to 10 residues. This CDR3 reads CASSPPTQFF. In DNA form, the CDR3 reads TGTGCCAGCTCACCACCAACGCAGTTCTTC.

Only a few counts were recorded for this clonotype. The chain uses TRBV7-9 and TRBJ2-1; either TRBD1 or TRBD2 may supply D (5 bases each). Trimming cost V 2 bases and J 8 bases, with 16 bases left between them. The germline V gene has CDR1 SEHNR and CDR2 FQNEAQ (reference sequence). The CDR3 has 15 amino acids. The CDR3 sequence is CASSLTRRGDDEQFF. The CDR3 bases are TGTGCCAGCAGCTTAACCAGAAGAGGGGACGATGAGCAGTTCTTC. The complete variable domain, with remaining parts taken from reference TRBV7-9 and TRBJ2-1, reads DTGVSQNPRHKITKRGQNVTFRCDPISEHNRLYWYRQTLGQGPEFLTYFQNEAQLEKSRLLSDRFSAERPKGSFSTLEIQRTEQGDSAMYLCASSLTRRGDDEQFFGPGTRLTVL.

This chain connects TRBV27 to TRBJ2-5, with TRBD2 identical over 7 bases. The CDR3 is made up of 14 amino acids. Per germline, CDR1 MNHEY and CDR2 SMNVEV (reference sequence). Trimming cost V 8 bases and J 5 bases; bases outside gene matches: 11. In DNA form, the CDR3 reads TGTGCCAGCTCGTGGGCGGGAGCAAGGGAGACCCAGTACTTC. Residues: CASSWAGARETQYF.